This TCR beta chain was identified during a study of response to subunit inactivated influenza vaccine. Points from the study as a whole: A suggestion made by the authors is that each seasonal influenza vaccination recruits few new T cells.

TCRdb re-called the RT-PCR reads through MiXCR, storing one row per CDR3 protein. The table has 500,000 to 650,000 distinct CDR3 sequences, approximately 7.7% seen once. Germline CDR1 and CDR2: LGHNA and YNFKEQ. There are 16 residues in the CDR3. The ends were cut back, 0 bases at V and 4 bases at J, with 13 bases in the middle. This clonotype was counted ten times or more. Antigen: not known. This TCR was sampled from a man aged 50 to 69 who received an inactivated influenza vaccine. The chain couples TRBV4-2 to TRBJ2-1; D is possibly TRBD1 (6 bases). The sequencing used PBMCs from blood, collected less than 30 months after vaccination. The CDR3 sequence is CASSQEVTGGYNEQFF. The CDR3 region has the DNA TGTGCCAGCAGCCAAGAAGTGACAGGCGGATACAATGAGCAGTTCTTC.